These 18 T cell receptor beta chains were all obtained from the same sample, sequenced in a study of blood T cell repertoires in COVID-19 (dated by TCRdb to the early 2020s). The library was produced with the immunoSEQ multiplex PCR assay. The immuneACCESS repertoire file appears here via TCRdb, limited to in-frame rearrangements. These files lack a portion of the clones; in checked studies, under half of the deficit traces to unresolved V genes, and the cause of the others is not known. The sample contains roughly 300,000 clones, 90% to 95% of them found a single time. The top ten clones comprise approximately 2.1% of the sample. Material: peripheral blood. Receptors originate from a woman in her thirties with COVID-19, enrolled during active disease.

The chain employs TRBV11-2 and TRBJ2-2; 7 bases line up with TRBD2. CDR3 length: 16 residues. Trimming took 0 bases from V and 5 from J; bases not matched to a gene: 6. Germline values: CDR1 SGHAT, CDR2 FQNNGV. CDR3 coding DNA: TGTGCCAGCAGCTTAGAGGGCGGGAGTGGGACCGGGGAGCTGTTTTTT. It is translated as CASSLEGGSGTGELFF.

The rearrangement uses TRBV14 and TRBJ2-7; 7 bases are shared with TRBD1. The CDR3 covers 15 residues. V trimming: 4 bases; J trimming: 3 bases; junction bases outside the gene matches: 9. Germline V gene lookup returns CDR1 SGHDN and CDR2 FVKESK. The CDR3 DNA reads TGTGCCAGCAGCCCCGTTGGGACAGATAGCTACGAGCAGTACTTC. Amino acids: CASSPVGTDSYEQYF.

The chain has TRBV27 and TRBJ1-5; TRBD1 is a possible D gene (5 bases). V lost 0 bases to trimming and J lost 2 bases, with 11 bases between them. This CDR3 is 16 amino acids long. CDR1 is MNHEY and CDR2 is SMNVEV in the germline V gene (reference sequence). In DNA form, the CDR3 reads TGTGCCAGCAGTTTATCTTTCAGGGTGGGCAATCAGCCCCAGCATTTT. Amino acids: CASSLSFRVGNQPQHF.

This sequence joins TRBV2 and TRBJ2-3; unclear D gene. Trimming cost V 3 bases and J 0 bases, with 7 bases left between them. The CDR3 spans 14 residues. Germline lookup yields CDR1 SNHLY and CDR2 FYNNEI. CDR3 nucleotides: TGTGCCAGCAGTGAGGCCTCAAGCACAGATACGCAGTATTTT. Translation gives CASSEASSTDTQYF.

Only one count was recorded for this clone. V gene TRBV4-1 combines with J gene TRBJ2-7, with D possibly TRBD1 on 5 matching bases. This CDR3 is built from 14 residues. With 4 bases removed from V and 1 base from J, the gap between germline ends came to 11 bases. Germline CDR1 reads MGHRA; CDR2 reads YSYEKL. The CDR3 DNA is TGCGCCAGCAGCCCTGACAGCCCGTCCTACGAGCAGTACTTC. Protein sequence: CASSPDSPSYEQYF.

This clone was detected only once. The chain couples TRBV10-3 to TRBJ1-4, with D perhaps matching TRBD1 (6 bases). Germline CDR1 is ENHRY and CDR2 is SYGVKD. The CDR3 spans 14 residues. With 6 bases removed from V and 4 bases from J, the gap between germline ends came to 12 bases. The CDR3 is CAISQTGVNEKLFF. In DNA form, the CDR3 reads TGTGCCATCAGCCAGACAGGAGTTAATGAAAAACTGTTTTTT.

J is TRBJ2-7 and V is TRBV7-7, with 8 bases fitting TRBD1. The germline V gene encodes CDR1 SSHAT and CDR2 FNYEAQ (reference sequence). V shed 1 base, J shed 3 bases, and the junction held 5 bases outside the gene matches. The CDR3 length is 15 residues. CDR3 bases: TGTGCCAGCAGCTTAGGACAGGGGAGCCTCTACGAGCAGTACTTC. As protein: CASSLGQGSLYEQYF.

This chain connects TRBV5-1 to TRBJ2-3, with 7 bases aligning to TRBD2. Germline lookup yields CDR1 SGHRS and CDR2 YFSETQ. The CDR3 spans 17 residues. With V trimmed by 0 bases and J by 0 bases, 7 bases remained unmatched. The CDR3 reads CASSLGVAGYSTDTQYF. The CDR3 DNA follows: TGCGCCAGCAGCTTGGGGGTAGCGGGTTATAGCACAGATACGCAGTATTTT.

This rearrangement joins TRBV28 to TRBJ2-7; 12 bases match TRBD2. Trimming cost V 5 bases and J 5 bases; bases outside gene matches: 10. Germline V CDR1 and CDR2: MDHEN, SYDVKM. The CDR3 spans 16 residues. This CDR3 is CASSQGLAGGRNEQYF. The CDR3 region has the DNA TGTGCCAGCAGTCAGGGCCTAGCGGGGGGGAGGAACGAGCAGTACTTC.

This chain uses TRBV6-5 with TRBJ1-6; the D gene is possibly TRBD1 (5 bases). The CDR3 sequence is 14 residues long. Germline V gene sequence: CDR1 MNHEY, CDR2 SVGAGI. The V gene lost 6 bases and the J gene lost 9 bases, with 15 bases spanning the gap. CDR3 sequence: CASRRTQSGSPLHF. CDR3 sequence (DNA): TGTGCCAGCAGAAGGACACAAAGTGGTTCACCCCTCCACTTT.

Comments on this clone: Other DNA sequences in this sample translate to the same CDR3. The gene calls are TRBV18 and TRBJ2-7, with D perhaps TRBD2 (5 bases). Germline V gives CDR1 KGHSH, CDR2 LQKENI. The length of the CDR3 is 13 residues. V shed 2 bases and J shed 0 bases, with 5 bases lying between them. CDR3 amino acids: CASSPSGSYEQYF. DNA of the CDR3: TGTGCCAGCTCACCAAGCGGCTCCTACGAGCAGTACTTC.

The rearrangement joins TRBV5-6 to TRBJ2-7, with D possibly matching TRBD1 (6 bases). CDR1 is SGHDT, CDR2 YYEEEE, per germline. The CDR3 extends over 13 amino acids. V was trimmed by 2 bases and J by 2 bases, leaving 8 bases between them. As DNA, the CDR3 is TGTGCCAGCAGCTTCCAGGGGCCCTACGAGCAGTACTTC. Residues: CASSFQGPYEQYF.

The chain employs TRBV2 and TRBJ1-2; no firm D call. The CDR3 runs to 14 residues. Trimming removed 8 bases from V and 8 bases from J, with 21 bases in between. In germline, CDR1 is SNHLY, CDR2 FYNNEI. CDR3 DNA: TGTGCCAGCTCCCGCGATGGAGAGTTAGGCGGCTACACCTTC. It translates to CASSRDGELGGYTF.

The chain recombines TRBV15 with TRBJ2-7, with D tentatively TRBD1 (6 bases). Germline V gives CDR1 LNHNV, CDR2 YYDKDF (reference sequence). The length of the CDR3 is 14 residues. Between the trimmed V and J ends, which lost 3 bases and 0 bases, there was a span of 9 bases. CDR3 nucleotide sequence: TGTGCCACCAGCAGGCAGGGGCCCTCCTACGAGCAGTACTTC. Amino acid sequence: CATSRQGPSYEQYF.

V and J are TRBV25-1 and TRBJ1-2, with 8 bases identical to TRBD1. The trim removed 1 base at V and 5 bases at J, leaving 6 bases unmatched. The CDR3 contains 15 residues. CDR1 and CDR2 from the germline V gene are MGHDK and SYGVNS. CDR3 loop: CASSESQGAWYGYTF. Here the CDR3 DNA reads TGTGCCAGCAGTGAATCGCAGGGGGCTTGGTATGGCTACACCTTC.

This chain joins TRBV2 and TRBJ2-5; 7 bases match TRBD2. CDR3 length: 16 residues. Germline V gene data show CDR1 as SNHLY and CDR2 as FYNNEI. The J segment lost 1 base and the V segment lost 5 bases, leaving 10 bases of the junction unmatched. This chain's CDR3 is CASSYNGRPPQETQYF. The CDR3 region has the DNA TGTGCCAGCAGTTACAACGGGAGGCCCCCCCAAGAGACCCAGTACTTC.

This clone was seen a handful of times. J is TRBJ2-2 and V is TRBV28; TRBD2 aligns across 7 bases. CDR1 is MDHEN, CDR2 SYDVKM, per germline. J gave up 7 bases and V 10 bases, and 9 bases lay outside the gene matches. The CDR3 spans 13 residues. CDR3 sequence reads: CATGLGVGGELFF. For the CDR3, the DNA is TGTGCCACCGGACTAGGGGTGGGCGGGGAGCTGTTTTTT. Variable domain in full (rest from reference TRBV28 and TRBJ2-2): DVKVTQSSRYLVKRTGEKVFLECVQDMDHENMFWYRQDPGLGLRLIYFSYDVKMKEKGDIPEGYSVSREKKERFSLILESASTNQTSMYLCATGLGVGGELFFGEGSRLTVL.

The chain has TRBV5-1 and TRBJ1-4, with D unresolved. Trimming stripped 3 bases from V and 8 bases from J, with 17 bases between. The CDR3 sequence is 15 residues long. Germline CDR1 is SGHRS and CDR2 is YFSETQ. The CDR3 here is CASSSSGRGEEKLFF. DNA for the CDR3: TGCGCCAGCAGCTCATCTGGACGGGGTGAGGAAAAACTGTTTTTT. The complete variable domain, with remaining parts taken from reference TRBV5-1 and TRBJ1-4, reads KAGVTQTPRYLIKTRGQQVTLSCSPISGHRSVSWYQQTPGQGLQFLFEYFSETQRNKGNFPGRFSGRQFSNSRSEMNVSTLELGDSALYLCASSSSGRGEEKLFFGSGTQLSVL.